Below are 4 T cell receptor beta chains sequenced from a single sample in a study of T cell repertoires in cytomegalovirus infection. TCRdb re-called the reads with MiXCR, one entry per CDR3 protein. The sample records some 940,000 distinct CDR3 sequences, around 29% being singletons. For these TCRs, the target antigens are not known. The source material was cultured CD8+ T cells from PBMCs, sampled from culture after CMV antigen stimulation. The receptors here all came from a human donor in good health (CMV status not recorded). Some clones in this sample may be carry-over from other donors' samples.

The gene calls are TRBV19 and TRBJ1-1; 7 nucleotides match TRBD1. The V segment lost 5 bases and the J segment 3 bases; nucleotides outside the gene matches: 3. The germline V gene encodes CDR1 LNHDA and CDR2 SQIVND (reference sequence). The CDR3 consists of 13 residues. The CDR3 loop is CASSVGQYTEAFF. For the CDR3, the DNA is TGTGCCAGTAGTGTGGGACAGTACACTGAAGCTTTCTTT.

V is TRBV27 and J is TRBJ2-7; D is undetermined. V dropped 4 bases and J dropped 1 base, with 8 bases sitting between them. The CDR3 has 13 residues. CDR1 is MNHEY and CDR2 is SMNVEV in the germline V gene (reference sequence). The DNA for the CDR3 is TGTGCCAGCAGTTCGGGTTATTCCTACGAGCAGTACTTC. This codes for CASSSGYSYEQYF.

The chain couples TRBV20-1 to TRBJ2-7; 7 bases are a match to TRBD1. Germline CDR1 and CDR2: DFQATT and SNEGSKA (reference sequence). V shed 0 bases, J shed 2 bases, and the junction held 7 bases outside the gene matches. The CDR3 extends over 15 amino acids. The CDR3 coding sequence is TGCAGTGCTAGAGATCTGAGACAGGGCCCCTACGAGCAGTACTTC. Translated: CSARDLRQGPYEQYF.

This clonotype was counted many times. CDR3 residues: CASSSYPTGVEYGQPQHF. For the CDR3, the DNA is TGTGCCAGCAGCTCCTACCCTACAGGGGTAGAGTATGGTCAGCCCCAGCATTTT. This chain joins TRBV7-2 and TRBJ1-5; 7 bases are a match to TRBD1. The CDR3 totals 18 residues. Trimming removed 4 bases from V and 6 bases from J; junction bases left unmatched: 18. Germline CDR1 and CDR2: SGHTA and FQGNSA.